A selection of T cell receptor beta chains follows, all from one sample in a study of post-analysis software for immune sequencing data. TCRdb processed the PCR reads anew with MiXCR; each CDR3 protein has one entry. Of a few hundred thousand distinct CDR3 sequences in the sample, approximately 33% were seen once. Sequenced input: blood. All receptors derive from a girl under 18 with multiple sclerosis. CDR3s include the opening cysteine and the closing phenylalanine or tryptophan. The order of the fields is V gene, D gene, clone size, J gene, CDR3 protein, CDR3 DNA. D genes are given only for firm matches. Clone size is stated in some rows and not others, as once, few, many or a class when expanded.

TRBV5-6	TRBD2	NA	TRBJ2-1	CASSLGASGGAGNEQFF	TGTGCCAGCAGCTTGGGGGCTAGCGGGGGGGCAGGCAATGAGCAGTTCTTC
TRBV19	TRBD1	few	TRBJ1-2	CASRQGTRGYTF	TGTGCCAGCAGACAGGGTACGCGGGGCTACACCTTC
TRBV5-1	NA	few	TRBJ2-1	CASSARYNEQFF	TGCGCCAGCAGCGCCAGGTACAATGAGCAGTTCTTC
TRBV4-1	NA	many	TRBJ2-5	CASSRIGTQETQYF	TGCGCCAGCAGCCGAATTGGTACCCAAGAGACCCAGTACTTC
TRBV6-6	NA	few	TRBJ1-2	CASSYSTSGYTF	TGTGCCAGCAGTTACTCCACCTCCGGCTACACCTTC
TRBV28	NA	NA	TRBJ1-4	CASLGPSNEKLFF	TGTGCCAGCCTCGGGCCATCTAATGAAAAACTGTTTTTT
TRBV5-5	NA	few	TRBJ2-3	CASSHWGSSLVDTQYF	TGTGCCAGCAGTCATTGGGGCAGTTCCCTAGTGGATACGCAGTATTTT
TRBV7-9	TRBD1	NA	TRBJ1-5	CASSLGQGISDISNQPQHF	TGTGCCAGCAGCCTAGGACAGGGTATATCGGATATAAGCAATCAGCCCCAGCATTTT
TRBV4-1	TRBD2	NA	TRBJ2-3	CASSQEPGGGLSDTQYF	TGCGCCAGCAGCCAAGAACCTGGCGGGGGTCTGTCGGATACGCAGTATTTT
TRBV10-3	TRBD2	few	TRBJ2-1	CAIMVGSGGAYNEQFF	TGTGCCATCATGGTTGGGAGCGGGGGAGCCTACAATGAGCAGTTCTTC
TRBV6-5	NA	NA	TRBJ2-1	CASSDPRGNEQFF	TGTGCCAGCAGTGATCCTAGGGGTAATGAGCAGTTCTTC